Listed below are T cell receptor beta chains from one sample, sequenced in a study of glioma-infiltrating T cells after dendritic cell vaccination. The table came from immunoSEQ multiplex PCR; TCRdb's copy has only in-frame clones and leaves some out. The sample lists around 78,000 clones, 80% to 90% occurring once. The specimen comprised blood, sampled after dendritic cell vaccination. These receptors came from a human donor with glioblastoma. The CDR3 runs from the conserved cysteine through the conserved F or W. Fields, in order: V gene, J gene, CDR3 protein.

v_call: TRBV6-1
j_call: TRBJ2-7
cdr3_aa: CASSEAILAVSYEQYF

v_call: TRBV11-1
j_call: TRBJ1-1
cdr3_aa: CASRYGTGDAGTEAFF

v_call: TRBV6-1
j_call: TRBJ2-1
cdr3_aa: CASRPGGANDEQFF

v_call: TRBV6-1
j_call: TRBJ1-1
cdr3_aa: CASIGNTEAFF

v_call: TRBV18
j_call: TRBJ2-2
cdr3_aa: CASSPPGQGSSGELFF

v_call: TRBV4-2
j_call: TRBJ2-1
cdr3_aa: CASSQEGTSDEQFF

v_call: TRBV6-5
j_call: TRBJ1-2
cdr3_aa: CASRFPDREDYGYTF

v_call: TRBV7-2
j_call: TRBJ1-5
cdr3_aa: CASSAYRVSNQPQHF

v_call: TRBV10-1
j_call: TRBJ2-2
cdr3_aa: CASSDTQGRNTGELFF

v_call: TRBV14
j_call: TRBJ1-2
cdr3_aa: CASSQGDSYGYTF

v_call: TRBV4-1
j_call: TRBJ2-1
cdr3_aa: CASSQPTGLARNEQFF

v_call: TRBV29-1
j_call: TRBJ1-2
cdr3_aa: CSALYSDKPVGGYTF

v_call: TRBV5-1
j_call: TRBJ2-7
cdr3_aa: CASSLEPGQGAREQYF

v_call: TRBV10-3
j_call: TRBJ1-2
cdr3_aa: CAISEYLSYGYTF

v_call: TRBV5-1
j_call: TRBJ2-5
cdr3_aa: CASSLEGGGKTQYF

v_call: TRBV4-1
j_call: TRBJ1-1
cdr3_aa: CASRTGTGGLKRATEAFF

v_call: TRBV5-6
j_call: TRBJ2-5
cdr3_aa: CASSLRQGAVTQYF

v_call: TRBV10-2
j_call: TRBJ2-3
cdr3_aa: CASSRGRGTTDTQYF

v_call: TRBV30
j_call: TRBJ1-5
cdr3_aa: CAWSDRGEQPQHF

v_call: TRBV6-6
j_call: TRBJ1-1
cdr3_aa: CASSHYTTGGKAFF

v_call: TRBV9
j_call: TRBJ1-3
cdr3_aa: CASSPGQLLSGNTIYF

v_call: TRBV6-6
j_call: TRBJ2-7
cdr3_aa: CASSPLAGAAYEQYF

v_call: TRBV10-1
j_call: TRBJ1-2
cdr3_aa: CASSLSREYGYTF

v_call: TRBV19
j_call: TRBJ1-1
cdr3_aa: CASVQNTEAFF

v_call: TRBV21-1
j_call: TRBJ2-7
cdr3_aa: CASSTWTGVCYEQYF

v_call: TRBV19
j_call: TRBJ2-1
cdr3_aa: CASSLMTGGIYEQFF

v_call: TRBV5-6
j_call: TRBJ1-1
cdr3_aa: CATGQLDTEAFF

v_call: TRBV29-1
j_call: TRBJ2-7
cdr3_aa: CSARTGSSYEQYF

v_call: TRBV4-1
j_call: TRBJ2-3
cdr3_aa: CASSLRTSGGLTDTQYF

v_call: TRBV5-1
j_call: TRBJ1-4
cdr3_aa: CASSFTGVTNEKLFF

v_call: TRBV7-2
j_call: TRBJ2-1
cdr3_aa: CASSLWGGGSSGNEQFF

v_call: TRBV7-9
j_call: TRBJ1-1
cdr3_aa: CASRSTVNTEAFF

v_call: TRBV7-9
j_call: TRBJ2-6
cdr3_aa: CASIRAGSGANVLTF

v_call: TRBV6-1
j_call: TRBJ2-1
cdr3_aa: CASRGLGSSYNEQFF

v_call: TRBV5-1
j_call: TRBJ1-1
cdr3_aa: CASNLQFSSQIENTEAFF

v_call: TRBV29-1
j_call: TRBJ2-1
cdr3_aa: CSVLPEGPPWNEQFF

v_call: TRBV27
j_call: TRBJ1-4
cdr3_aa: CASSSSGGENEKLFF

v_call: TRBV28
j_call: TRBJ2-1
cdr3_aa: CAAAFPLAGASSYNEQFF

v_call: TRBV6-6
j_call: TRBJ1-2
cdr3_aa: CASRSDRQGNYGYTF

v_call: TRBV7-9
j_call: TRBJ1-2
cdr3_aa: CASSLSSPNYGYTF

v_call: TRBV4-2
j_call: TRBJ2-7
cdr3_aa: CASSHVAGEVSGEQYF

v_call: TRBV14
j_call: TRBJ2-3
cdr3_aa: CASSQVPGSGDTQYF

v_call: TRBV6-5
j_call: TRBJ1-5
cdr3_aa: CASAGDSNQPQHF

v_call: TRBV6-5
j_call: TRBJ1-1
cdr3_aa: CASSYSTGGGTEAFF

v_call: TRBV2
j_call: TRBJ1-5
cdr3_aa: CASSGTGNQPQHF

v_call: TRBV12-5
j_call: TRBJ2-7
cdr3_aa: CASGQHFPAPGGSSYEQYF

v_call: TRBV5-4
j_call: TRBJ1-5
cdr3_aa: CASSPEGGLGPQHF

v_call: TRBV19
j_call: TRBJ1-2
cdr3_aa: CASTVFTGDGGYTF

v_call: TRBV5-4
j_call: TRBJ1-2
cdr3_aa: CASSSREGATYGYTF

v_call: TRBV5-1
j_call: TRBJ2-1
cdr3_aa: CASSSGFINNEQFF